Following are 3 T cell receptor beta chains from one sample sequenced in a study of regulatory T cells in long-lasting Graves disease. HTBI primers from iRepertoire and Arm-PCR of CDR3 regions yielded the TCR beta libraries. TCRdb analysed the multiplex PCR reads with MiXCR anew, one entry per CDR3 protein. The sample consists of hundreds of thousands of distinct CDR3 sequences, about 16% of them appearing once. Indicated time point: newly diagnosed GD, antithyroid drugs for less than 3 months. The TCR library used RNA extracted from PBMCs. These sequences were also reported in another study, on T cells in Graves' hyperthyroidism and ophthalmopathy.

Sequencing used peripheral blood mononuclear cells (PBMCs), obtained at new diagnosis, from a patient treated with antithyroid drugs. The receptors were sampled from a woman aged 35-60 years with Graves disease.

This clonotype was recorded many times. This chain links TRBV28 with TRBJ2-7; 8 nucleotides align to TRBD1. V shed 1 base and J 4 bases; nucleotides not matched to a gene: 6. The germline CDR1 and CDR2 sequences are MDHEN and SYDVKM. This CDR3 has 15 amino acids. Written as DNA, the CDR3 is TGTGCCAGCAGTTTATTCCCAGGGGGCGGTTACGAGCAGTACTTC. The encoded protein is CASSLFPGGGYEQYF.

This clonotype was seen many times. The chain joins TRBV6-1 to TRBJ1-6; D remains ambiguous. The CDR3 is made up of 17 amino acids. V lost 6 bases to trimming and J lost 4 bases, with 19 bases between them. CDR1 is MNHNS and CDR2 is SASEGT in the germline V gene. In DNA, the CDR3 is TGTGCCAGCAGCGACGAGACCCTTAGCCCGTATAATTCACCCCTCCACTTT. This encodes CASSDETLSPYNSPLHF.

The chain joins TRBV19 to TRBJ1-2; no clear D. V gave up 1 base and J gave up 4 bases, with 10 bases separating them. Germline V gene sequence: CDR1 LNHDA, CDR2 SQIVND (reference sequence). The CDR3 runs to 14 residues. For the CDR3, the DNA is TGTGCCAGTAGTATAGGAGCCGGCCTCTATGGCTACACCTTC. Translating gives CASSIGAGLYGYTF.